This TCR beta chain was found in a study of identical twins listed by TCRdb under 2016. At the level of the whole study: To test whether fetal clonotypes persist, the study used deep sequencing on TCR alpha and beta repertoires from monozygotic twins, unrelated adults of various ages, and cord blood. To rule out contamination, the twin experiments were replicated at different times with different library preparation protocols. Broader findings and caveats from the paper: In monozygotic twins, recombination models systematically underestimated out-of-frame TCR alpha sharing, but the models matched the sharing seen between unrelated individuals. Fewer insertions were carried by abundant cord blood beta clonotypes, a similar but weaker trend appeared in young adult naive repertoires, and no such trend appeared in memory repertoires. Invariant T cells such as MAIT and iNKT could partly confound zero-insertion analyses, although diverse VJ usage argued against such confounding for most clonotypes. Compared with coincidental sharing between unrelated individuals, out-of-frame TCR alpha sequences shared between twins showed an excess of sequences with low generation probability. Because the same donors could not be followed over many years, the conclusions depended on cross-sectional statistical analysis. A weaker excess of twin sharing was found in beta out-of-frame sequences because the signal-to-noise ratio was lowered by fewer shared sequences.

Points on this clonotype: Its antigen specificity is not known. Base qualities are not recorded, but no much larger clone differs from it by a single base.

Only healthy Caucasian donors were included. Three pairs of female monozygotic twins, all aged roughly 18 to 29 years, were included in the twin cohort. CD4+ and CD8+ T cell populations were isolated with positive isolation kits from Invitrogen. The receptor library was made with 5' RACE. The sequencer was an Illumina HiSeq 2000. Template switching introduced a universal primer binding site; the final cDNA contained a unique molecular identifier, enabling accurate counting of TCR cDNA molecules. Specific primers in the conserved constant-segment region were used to synthesize first-strand cDNA for the TCR alpha and beta chains. To control for contamination, each cDNA library was double barcoded with a SMART-Mk sample barcode plus Illumina barcodes. TruSeq adapter sequences and Illumina sample barcodes were added in two successive PCR steps. The TCR alpha and beta cDNA libraries were sequenced on the Illumina HiSeq platform using custom primers. The authors' analysis ran thus. MiGEC was used to process raw reads and extract unique molecular identifiers, and MiXCR was used to find CDR3 positions. For each individual, recombination models were inferred using an EM algorithm with the repgenHMM and IGoR tools. Shared clonotype analysis was performed with the tcR package in R, normalizing sharing by the product of cloneset sizes. To study raw recombination free of thymic and clonal selection effects, out-of-frame nonproductive sequences were analyzed. TCRdb reanalyzed the raw reads on its own, using fastp at Q25 for trimming and MiXCR for clone calling, and kept in-frame beta chains. Records with the same CDR3 protein are collapsed into one entry carrying the most frequent genes and DNA. V and J calls and clone size were set by TCRdb, not the authors. The sample table holds about 190,000 distinct CDR3 sequences, of which roughly 15% were seen once. The ten largest account for less than 45% of the sample.

These data were also reused for a study on T cells expressing NK-cell markers. The second study's paper adds: In sorted CD3+CD56+NKG2C+, CD3+CD56+NKG2C- and CD3+CD56-NKG2C+ T-cell subsets from eight donors, TCR beta-chain repertoires were profiled. Seven of the eight sequenced donors were HCMV-seropositive and one was HCMV-seronegative. In several experiments an anti-gammadeltaTCR antibody was added to restrict sorting to alphabetaTCR-expressing T cells. In roughly six donors, the dominant CD3+CD56+NKG2C+ clonotypes ranked among the top 10 CD8+ clonotypes, making up about 1.0-7.5% of CD8+ T cells. Those dominant clonotypes were again the most abundant among CD3+CD56-NKG2C+ cells in several donors, at about 25-60.1%. It remained unclear whether the expanded NKG2C-expressing T cell clones were specific for HCMV antigens. The eight sequenced donors were randomly selected healthy volunteers, three men and five women. A commercial ELISA kit detecting HCMV-specific IgG in serum was used to determine HCMV serostatus. MIGEC was used to demultiplex reads and group reads by UMI, and MiTCR was used to assemble and quantify clonotypes. Only TCR cDNA sequences supported by at least two reads were kept to exclude erroneous sequences. The tcR package was used for downstream repertoire analysis, with clonotypes matched between fractions based on CDR3 nucleotide sequence plus V segment. VDJmatch was used to annotate antigen specificity against VDJdb, with one amino acid substitution allowed in CDR3.

Material for sequencing was CD8+ T cells sorted from blood. This receptor was identified in a woman under 30 in good health.

The DNA sequence follows: TGTGCCAGCAGCGAGGGGGGAACAGGGCGCTGGGAGGACTACACCTTC. This encodes CASSEGGTGRWEDYTF. Here the chain combines TRBV12-3 or TRBV12-4 and TRBJ1-2; matching of 6 bases hints at TRBD1 as the D gene. V is pared back by 6 bases and J by 10 bases, with 27 bases lying between the germline termini. The CDR3 starts with the cysteine, ends with the phenylalanine, and has 16 residues. Only the CDR3 region is kept as DNA, spanning 48 bases read in frame from base 1.